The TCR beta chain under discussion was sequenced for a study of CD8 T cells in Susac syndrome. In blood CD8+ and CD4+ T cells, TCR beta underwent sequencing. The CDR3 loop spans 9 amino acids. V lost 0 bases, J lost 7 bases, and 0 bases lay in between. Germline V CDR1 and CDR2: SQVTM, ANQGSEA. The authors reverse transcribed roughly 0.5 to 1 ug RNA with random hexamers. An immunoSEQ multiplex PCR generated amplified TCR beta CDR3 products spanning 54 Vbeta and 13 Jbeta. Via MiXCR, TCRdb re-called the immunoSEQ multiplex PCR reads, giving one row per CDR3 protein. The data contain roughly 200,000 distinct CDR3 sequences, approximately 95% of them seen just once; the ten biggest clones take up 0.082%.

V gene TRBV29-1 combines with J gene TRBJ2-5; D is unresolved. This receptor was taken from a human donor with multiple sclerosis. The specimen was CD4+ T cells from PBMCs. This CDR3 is CSVEETQYF. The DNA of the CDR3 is TGCAGCGTTGAAGAGACCCAGTACTTC.